This passage covers 9 T cell receptor beta chains from one sample sequenced in a study of blood T cell repertoires in COVID-19 (dated by TCRdb to about 2020). The protocol used for the library was the immunoSEQ multiplex PCR assay. TCRdb took this table from immuneACCESS and kept in-frame rearrangements with V and J called. Such tables lack part of the clones; where checked against another copy, unresolved V genes explain under half of the gap, and the rest is unexplained. Within this sample are about 280,000 clones, with about 86% of them counted one time only. Clones ranked in the top ten supply 13% of the sample. The sample was peripheral blood. These receptor sequences come from a woman in her seventies with COVID-19, enrolled during active disease.

This clone was seen more than once but under ten times. J is TRBJ1-6 and V is TRBV28; D perhaps matches TRBD1 (6 bases). V shed 6 bases and J shed 9 bases, with 15 bases lying between them. The germline V gene has CDR1 MDHEN and CDR2 SYDVKM. The CDR3 is 14 residues long. In DNA form, the CDR3 reads TGTGCCAGCAGCCCCTTCACAGGGATTTCACCCCTCCACTTT. It codes for CASSPFTGISPLHF.

This clone was picked up one time. The rearrangement links TRBV12-3 or TRBV12-4 to TRBJ1-4; D is possibly TRBD1 (6 bases). Trimming removed 11 bases from V and 13 bases from J, with 17 bases in between. The CDR3 has 11 residues. The DNA for the CDR3 is TGTGCCGGGGGGGCGATTTTAGGACTGTTTTTT. This codes for CAGGAILGLFF.

V gene TRBV24-1 combines with J gene TRBJ2-2; 9 bases match TRBD1. Germline V gives CDR1 KGHDR, CDR2 SFDVKD. The CDR3 has 15 amino acids. J was trimmed by 4 bases and V by 8 bases; bases with no gene match: 7. CDR3 sequence: CATMGQGGGTGELFF. CDR3 nucleotide sequence: TGTGCCACCATGGGACAGGGAGGTGGCACCGGGGAGCTGTTTTTT.

The J gene is TRBJ2-1, the V gene TRBV2; TRBD1 is a possible D gene (5 bases). Trimming took 11 bases from V and 8 from J, leaving 10 bases between them. This CDR3 region has 10 residues. The germline V gene has CDR1 SNHLY and CDR2 FYNNEI. CDR3 nucleotide sequence: TGTGCCGCGTCCAGGGATGAGCAGTTCTTC. As protein: CAASRDEQFF.

V usage is TRBV29-1 and J usage is TRBJ2-3, with 8 bases fitting TRBD2. The germline V gene has CDR1 SQVTM and CDR2 ANQGSEA. The CDR3 consists of 13 residues. The ends lost 7 bases at V and 10 bases at J; junction bases unmatched: 13. The CDR3 reads CSASSGGASPQYF. The CDR3 DNA follows: TGCAGCGCCAGTTCGGGGGGGGCCTCCCCGCAGTATTTT.

The chain uses TRBV1 and TRBJ2-3; TRBD2 was called by the table and not checked on the DNA. TRBV1 corresponds to a pseudogene. This CDR3 is built from 19 residues. The CDR3 here is CTSSQVLAGAKLGTDTQYF. The CDR3 DNA reads as TGCACCAGCAGCCAAGTCTTAGCGGGGGCCAAATTAGGCACAGATACGCAGTATTTT.

The chain carries TRBV4-2 and TRBJ1-2, with D possibly matching TRBD1 (6 bases). There are 16 residues in the CDR3. The V and J ends lost 1 base and 4 bases respectively, with 16 bases between them. The germline V gene encodes CDR1 LGHNA and CDR2 YNFKEQ. The CDR3 DNA follows: TGTGCCAGCAGCCAAGGGGGGCCGGGGGGGGTCTATGGCTACACCTTC. Translation: CASSQGGPGGVYGYTF.

This chain links TRBV11-3 with TRBJ2-5, with a tentative D call TRBD2 (6 bases). Germline V lookup: CDR1 SGHNT, CDR2 YENEEA. The CDR3 runs to 14 residues. Trimming cost V 0 bases and J 4 bases, with 9 bases left between them. In DNA form, the CDR3 reads TGTGCCAGCAGCTTAGATCGGGGGTCAGAGACCCAGTACTTC. Translated, it gives CASSLDRGSETQYF.

The table lists this clone with a few counts. The V call is TRBV5-6, the J call TRBJ2-7; D is uncertain. Per the germline V gene, CDR1 is SGHDT and CDR2 is YYEEEE. The V and J ends lost 1 base and 7 bases respectively, with 6 bases between them. The CDR3 contains 11 residues. For the CDR3, the DNA is TGTGCCAGCAGCTTGTCTCGTGAGCAGTACTTC. It specifies CASSLSREQYF.